This entry lists 12 T cell receptor beta chains sequenced from one sample in a study of blood T cell repertoires in COVID-19. Method: immunoSEQ multiplex PCR; TCRdb's copy keeps in-frame clones and lacks some. Here the sample spans approximately 250,000 clones, about 79% being singletons. The source material was peripheral blood. These receptors were collected from a man in his forties who had recovered from COVID-19.

The gene calls are TRBV19 and TRBJ1-5; 8 bases align to TRBD1. In germline, CDR1 is LNHDA, CDR2 SQIVND (reference sequence). Unmatched junction bases numbered 5, after V lost 5 bases and J lost 2 bases. The CDR3 has 15 amino acids. The CDR3 region is CASSGQGFGNQPQHF. The CDR3 nucleotides read TGTGCCAGTAGTGGACAGGGTTTCGGCAATCAGCCCCAGCATTTT.

The genes are TRBV5-8 and TRBJ2-3; D may be TRBD2 (5 bases). The CDR3 sequence is 15 residues long. Between the trimmed V and J ends, which lost 1 base and 0 bases, there was a span of 9 bases. Per the germline V gene, CDR1 is SGHTS and CDR2 is YDEGEE. In DNA form, the CDR3 reads TGTGCCAGCAGCTTGTTTGGACTCAGCACAGATACGCAGTATTTT. Amino acids: CASSLFGLSTDTQYF. The variable domain in full, completed from reference TRBV5-8 and TRBJ2-3, reads EAGVTQSPTHLIKTRGQQATLRCSPISGHTSVYWYQQALGLGLQFLLWYDEGEERNRGNFPPRFSGRQFPNYSSELNVNALELEDSALYLCASSLFGLSTDTQYFGPGTRLTVL.

The chain recombines TRBV18 with TRBJ1-1; 9 bases are a match to TRBD1. This CDR3 contains 13 residues. The V and J ends lost 3 bases and 9 bases, in that order; junction bases with no gene match: 5. CDR1 is KGHSH, CDR2 LQKENI, per germline. The CDR3 coding sequence is TGTGCCAGCTCACCTCCGGGACAGGGAAAAGCTTTCTTT. This gives the protein CASSPPGQGKAFF. The complete variable domain, with remaining parts taken from reference TRBV18 and TRBJ1-1, reads NAGVMQNPRHLVRRRGQEARLRCSPMKGHSHVYWYRQLPEEGLKFMVYLQKENIIDESGMPKERFSAEFPKEGPSILRIQQVVRGDSAAYFCASSPPGQGKAFFGQGTRLTVV.

V gene TRBV5-1 combines with J gene TRBJ1-3, with D possibly TRBD1 on 5 matching bases. This CDR3 region has 15 residues. The germline CDR1 and CDR2 sequences are SGHRS and YFSETQ. Trimming stripped 1 base from V and 0 bases from J, with 8 bases between. CDR3 sequence: CASSLSGLSGNTIYF. The CDR3 DNA sequence: TGCGCCAGCAGCTTGTCAGGGCTCTCTGGAAACACCATATATTTT. Full variable domain (remainder filled in from reference TRBV5-1 and TRBJ1-3): KAGVTQTPRYLIKTRGQQVTLSCSPISGHRSVSWYQQTPGQGLQFLFEYFSETQRNKGNFPGRFSGRQFSNSRSEMNVSTLELGDSALYLCASSLSGLSGNTIYFGEGSWLTVV.

This chain links TRBV2 with TRBJ1-2, with TRBD1 matching over 11 bases. The germline CDR1 and CDR2 sequences are SNHLY and FYNNEI. The CDR3 totals 15 residues. The V segment lost 6 bases and the J segment 2 bases; nucleotides outside the gene matches: 5. CDR3 in amino acids: CASREGQGVNYGYTF. In nucleotides, the CDR3 is TGTGCCAGCAGGGAGGGACAGGGGGTAAACTATGGCTACACCTTC.

The chain combines TRBV19 with TRBJ1-2; D is ambiguous. The length of the CDR3 is 13 residues. V was cut by 6 bases and J by 9 bases, with 17 bases left in between. Germline V lookup: CDR1 LNHDA, CDR2 SQIVND (reference sequence). In nucleotides, the CDR3 is TGTGCCAGTAGATCGGGCCCCGGGGTCAGCTACACCTTC. It yields the protein CASRSGPGVSYTF.

The chain joins TRBV10-3 to TRBJ2-7, with D perhaps TRBD2 (5 bases). Germline-derived CDR1 and CDR2 are ENHRY and SYGVKD. The CDR3 covers 13 residues. V gave up 3 bases and J gave up 5 bases, with 11 bases separating them. CDR3 sequence (DNA): TGTGCCATCAGTGAACGGGGTCAAGACGAGCAGTACTTC. Translating gives CAISERGQDEQYF.

J is TRBJ1-6 and V is TRBV9; 7 nucleotides match TRBD1. The trim removed 0 bases at V and 6 bases at J, leaving 12 bases unmatched. CDR3 size: 18 residues. The germline gives CDR1 SGDLS, CDR2 YYNGEE. In DNA form, the CDR3 reads TGTGCCAGCAGCGTAGTTCTCGGCGCCCAGGGGGTTAATTCACCCCTCCACTTT. As protein: CASSVVLGAQGVNSPLHF.

This clone was seen a few times. The chain uses TRBV2 and TRBJ1-1; 7 bases match TRBD1. Losses at the gene ends were 7 bases for V and 1 base for J; bases not matched to a gene: 3. The CDR3 has 13 residues. Germline CDR1 is SNHLY and CDR2 is FYNNEI. The CDR3 reads CASMRDRNTEAFF. In DNA form, the CDR3 reads TGTGCCAGCATGCGGGACAGGAACACTGAAGCTTTCTTT.

This clone was counted a few times. V and J are TRBV19 and TRBJ1-1, with 7 bases aligning to TRBD1. CDR1 LNHDA and CDR2 SQIVND come from the germline V gene (reference sequence). CDR3 length equals 14 residues. J lost 9 bases, V lost 0 bases, and 7 bases had no gene match. CDR3 sequence (DNA): TGTGCCAGTAGTATAGATTCGAGGGGGCCTAAAGCTTTCTTT. Protein sequence: CASSIDSRGPKAFF.

The chain employs TRBV7-7 and TRBJ2-7; the match to TRBD1 covers 7 bases. V trimming: 5 bases; J trimming: 5 bases; junction bases outside the gene matches: 6. CDR3 length equals 13 residues. CDR1 and CDR2 from the germline V gene are SSHAT and FNYEAQ (reference sequence). The CDR3, as DNA: TGTGCCAGCAGCCTGAGTACAGGGGACGAGCAGTACTTC. This gives the protein CASSLSTGDEQYF.

This clone was seen only a few times. The chain has TRBV7-8 and TRBJ2-7; D is uncertain. Germline-derived CDR1 and CDR2 are SGHVS and FQNEAQ. This CDR3 is built from 16 residues. V dropped 1 base and J dropped 0 bases, with 13 bases sitting between them. For the CDR3, the DNA is TGTGCCAGCAGCTTAGTCGCGGCGCTGAGCTCCTACGAGCAGTACTTC. Its translation is CASSLVAALSSYEQYF.